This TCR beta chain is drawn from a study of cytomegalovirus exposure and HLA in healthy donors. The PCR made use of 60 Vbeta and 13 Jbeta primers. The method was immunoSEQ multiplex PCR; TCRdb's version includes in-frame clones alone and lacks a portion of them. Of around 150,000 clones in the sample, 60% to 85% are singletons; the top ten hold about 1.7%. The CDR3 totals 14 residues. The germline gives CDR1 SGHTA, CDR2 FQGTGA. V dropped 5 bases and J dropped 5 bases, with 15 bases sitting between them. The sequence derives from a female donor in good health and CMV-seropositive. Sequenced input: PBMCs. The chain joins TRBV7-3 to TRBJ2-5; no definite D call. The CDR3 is CASSPQASVETQYF. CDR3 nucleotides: TGTGCCAGCAGCCCTCAGGCGTCAGTCGAGACCCAGTACTTC. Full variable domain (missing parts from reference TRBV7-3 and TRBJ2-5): GAGVSQTPSNKVTEKGKYVELRCDPISGHTALYWYRQSLGQGPEFLIYFQGTGAADDSGLPNDRFFAVRPEGSVSTLKIQRTERGDSAVYLCASSPQASVETQYFGPGTRLLVL.